The sequence of this TCR beta chain was determined in a study of PD-L1 blockade in urothelial cancer (dated by TCRdb to 2016 to 2017). A note on the overall study: All patients started therapy in about 2014 and received atezolizumab 1,200 mg intravenously every 3 weeks. About nine tenths of the roughly 30 patients were males with bladder-origin urothelial cancer, and about 65% of the roughly 30 reported a prior smoking history. Patients had an ECOG performance status of 0 or 1 and had received between 0 and 3 prior chemotherapy regimens. Blood samples were analyzed at two time points: 3 weeks after treatment start (second dose) and 6 weeks after treatment start. Blood samples yielded a median of around 140,000 T cells and around 83,000 unique TCRs, with median clonality approximately 0.08. An exploratory multi-omic analysis was conducted of the somatic, immune and clinical correlates of response to PD-L1 blockade with atezolizumab in urothelial cancer. Pretreatment tumor samples, along with matched peripheral blood collected serially before and after atezolizumab treatment, underwent TCR sequencing. Durable clinical benefit meant progression-free survival longer than 6 months, and TCR features were also tested against progression-free and overall survival. In the same patients, pretreatment tumors underwent whole exome sequencing and RNA sequencing in addition to TCR sequencing. Under 10 patients reached durable clinical benefit, while some 20 patients did not. Pretreatment blood TCR-seq was available for about 28 patients, at least one posttreatment blood collection was obtained for approximately 25 patients, and tumor TCR-seq was available for approximately 25 patients. Study-level results and caveats: At 3 weeks after the start of treatment, tumor-associated TCR clones in peripheral blood had expanded more in patients with durable benefit (n of about 22, p = 0.022). Small sample size (n of about 30) and many exploratory analyses mean the results are intended to be hypothesis-generating. Improved progression-free and overall survival was found to be associated with pretreatment peripheral blood TCR clonality below the median.

Each PCR received spiked-in synthetic TCR analog templates so that absolute template abundance could be estimated from read counts. TCRbeta CDR3 regions were amplified from genomic DNA with bias-controlled V and J gene primers using the immunoSEQ assay. Rearranged TCRbeta segments were sequenced at approximately 20X coverage. The published analysis was carried out like this. Sequencing errors were corrected by clustering, and CDR3s were annotated against IMGT so that V, D and J genes could be assigned. Only productive TCRbeta rearrangements were used in downstream analyses, excluding out-of-frame or stop-codon sequences. Clonality was calculated as one minus the Shannon entropy normalized by the log of the number of unique productive sequences. Fisher's exact test with Benjamini-Hochberg correction, at a threshold of adjusted p below 0.01, was used to find clones that differed between time points or between blood and tumor. Drawn from immuneACCESS, this table holds only the in-frame rearrangements with V and J called that TCRdb kept. Clones are partly lost; checked studies trace under half to an unresolved V gene and leave the rest unexplained. D and trimming come from the DNA, and the V and J calls and clone size come from that table. The table for this sample lists about 52,000 clones; roughly four fifths of them were counted only once. Of the sample, roughly 3.9% is held by the ten largest clones.

This sample's time point label indicates: pretreatment peripheral blood. The cohort included under 35 patients with locally advanced or metastatic urothelial carcinoma who were treated at Memorial Sloan Kettering on a trial protocol. Peripheral blood mononuclear cells were collected pretreatment and during treatment, with between 1 and 8 total time points obtained per patient. The Qiagen DNeasy Blood extraction kit was used to purify genomic DNA from total PBMCs and tumor samples. PBMCs were collected pretreatment and during treatment, and were isolated and stored as previously described. From a lookup of the germline V gene, CDR1 and CDR2 are MDHEN and SYDVKM. From V the trimming removes 4 bases and from J it removes 0 bases, while the gene matches leave 9 bases of the junction unaccounted for. There are 17 amino acids in the CDR3, from cysteine to phenylalanine inclusive. The only DNA kept is the CDR3, 51 bases in frame from the first base.

This clone was picked up one time. The antigen it binds to is not known. Base qualities are not provided; no much larger clone lies one nucleotide away. The rearrangement joined TRBV28 to TRBJ1-3; 7 nucleotides in the junction match TRBD1. This receptor was identified in a man aged 65 to 79 with urothelial cancer. Sequenced here: PBMCs, sampled around atezolizumab (anti-PD-L1) treatment. The nucleotide sequence is given as TGTGCCAGCAGTTCATCGACGACAGGGATCTCTGGAAACACCATATATTTT. This codes for CASSSSTTGISGNTIYF.